These 3 T cell receptor beta chains were all obtained from the same sample, sequenced in a study of T-cell memory formation after mild COVID-19. TCRdb re-called the 5' RACE reads through MiXCR, storing one row per CDR3 protein. The data show around 250,000 distinct CDR3 sequences, under 20% seen once. Sequencing used PBMCs or a T cell subset sorted from them (not recorded which). Receptors were obtained from a man younger than 35 who had mild COVID-19 (a few samples of this study predate the infection). Cell type and time point are not known.

The chain employs TRBV20-1 and TRBJ2-3; 7 bases line up with TRBD1. The V segment lost 1 base and the J segment 2 bases; nucleotides outside the gene matches: 9. This CDR3 comprises 16 residues. Germline CDR1 reads DFQATT; CDR2 reads SNEGSKA (reference sequence). Written as DNA, the CDR3 is TGCAGTGCTAGAGGCTCGCCAGGGGGTTTCACAGATACGCAGTATTTT. Translating it yields CSARGSPGGFTDTQYF.

This clonotype was counted only a few times. The rearrangement links TRBV3-1 to TRBJ2-5; D unresolved. Germline V gene lookup returns CDR1 LGHDT and CDR2 YNNKEL (reference sequence). Trimming removed 3 bases from V and 7 bases from J, with 21 bases in between. This CDR3 comprises 16 residues. The CDR3 sequence: CASSHSGGSFLGTQYF. The CDR3 coding sequence is TGTGCCAGCAGCCATTCAGGTGGTAGCTTTCTCGGGACCCAGTACTTC.

This sequence joins TRBV4-3 and TRBJ1-6; 9 bases match TRBD1. CDR1 is LGHNA and CDR2 is YSLEER in the germline V gene. This CDR3 is built from 15 residues. The J segment lost 9 bases and the V segment lost 0 bases, leaving 3 bases of the junction unmatched. CDR3 residues: CASSQEDRGSSPLHF. Written as DNA, the CDR3 is TGCGCCAGCAGCCAAGAGGACAGGGGCAGTTCACCCCTCCACTTT.